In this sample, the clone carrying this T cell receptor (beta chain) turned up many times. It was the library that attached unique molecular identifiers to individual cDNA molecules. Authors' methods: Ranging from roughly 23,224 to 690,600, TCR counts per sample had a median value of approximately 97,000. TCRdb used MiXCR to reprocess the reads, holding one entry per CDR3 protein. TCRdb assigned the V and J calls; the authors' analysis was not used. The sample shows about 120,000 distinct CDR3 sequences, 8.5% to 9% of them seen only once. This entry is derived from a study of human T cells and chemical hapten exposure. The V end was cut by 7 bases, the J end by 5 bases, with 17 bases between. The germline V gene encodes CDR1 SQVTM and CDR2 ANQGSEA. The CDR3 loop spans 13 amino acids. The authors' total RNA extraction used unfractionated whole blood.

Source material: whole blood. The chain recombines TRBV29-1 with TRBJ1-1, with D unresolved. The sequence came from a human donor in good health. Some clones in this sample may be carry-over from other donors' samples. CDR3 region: CSGFGPSTTEAFF. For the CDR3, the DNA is TGCAGCGGGTTTGGGCCATCAACAACTGAAGCTTTCTTT.